The 28 T cell receptor beta chains reported below all come from one sample, sequenced in a study of T cell responses to AZD1222 COVID-19 vaccine. Profiled with immunoSEQ multiplex PCR; TCRdb holds only in-frame clones, not every one. The sample contains about 130,000 clones, approximately 90% of which appear only once. The sequencing used peripheral blood, collected on day 0 of AZD1222 vaccination. These TCRs come from an adult in good health.

This chain's CDR3 is CASSWPDAYTEAFF. CDR3 DNA sequence: TGTGCCAGCAGCTGGCCCGATGCGTACACTGAAGCTTTCTTT. The rearrangement joins TRBV6-2 or TRBV6-3 to TRBJ1-1; D remains unclear. V was shortened by 6 bases and J by 3 bases, with 14 bases between the two germline ends. The CDR3 runs to 14 residues. CDR1 and CDR2 (germline): MNHEY, SVGEGT.

The chain is built from TRBV7-3 and TRBJ1-4; the match to TRBD1 covers 7 bases. The CDR3 has 15 residues. The V segment lost 5 bases and the J segment 3 bases; nucleotides outside the gene matches: 6. Per germline, CDR1 SGHTA and CDR2 FQGTGA. Here the CDR3 DNA reads TGTGCCAGCAGCACAACGGGACAGCCTAATGAAAAACTGTTTTTT. Residues: CASSTTGQPNEKLFF.

J is TRBJ1-5 and V is TRBV7-2; 7 positions agree with TRBD1. CDR3 length equals 15 residues. In germline, CDR1 is SGHTA, CDR2 FQGNSA. V lost 3 bases, J lost 4 bases, and 6 bases stayed unmatched. CDR3 residues: CASSLWTGLNQPQHF. DNA of the CDR3: TGTGCCAGCAGCTTGTGGACAGGCCTTAATCAGCCCCAGCATTTT.

The chain uses TRBV27 and TRBJ2-7; D is unclear. This CDR3 region has 13 residues. Germline loops: CDR1 MNHEY, CDR2 SMNVEV (reference sequence). The V end was cut by 6 bases, the J end by 2 bases, with 11 bases between. The CDR3 spells CASRRSGAYEQYF. The DNA for the CDR3 is TGTGCCAGCAGACGGTCAGGTGCCTACGAGCAGTACTTC.

This clone showed up just a few times. This rearrangement joins TRBV30 to TRBJ2-7, with 7 bases aligning to TRBD2. The CDR3 has 17 amino acids. Per the germline V gene, CDR1 is GTSNPN and CDR2 is SVGIG (reference sequence). V gave up 2 bases and J gave up 0 bases; unmatched junction bases: 13. The CDR3 DNA sequence: TGTGCCTGGAGTCTCCTCTTGGAAACGGGGGGCTCCTACGAGCAGTACTTC. Translation: CAWSLLLETGGSYEQYF.

The chain has TRBV6-4 and TRBJ2-2; a weak D match, TRBD1 (6 bases). The V gene lost 5 bases and the J gene lost 6 bases, with 10 bases spanning the gap. The germline CDR1 and CDR2 sequences are MRHNA and SNTAGT. This CDR3 comprises 13 residues. The CDR3 DNA reads TGTGCCAGCAGTACTCAGGGGTCCGGGGAGCTGTTTTTT. Translating gives CASSTQGSGELFF.

The chain uses TRBV19 and TRBJ2-3, with TRBD2 matching over 8 bases. The CDR3 sequence is 13 residues long. V lost 3 bases and J lost 11; bases outside the gene matches: 7. The germline V gene encodes CDR1 LNHDA and CDR2 SQIVND (reference sequence). The CDR3 sequence: CASSISAGGLQYF. The CDR3 nucleotides are TGTGCCAGTAGTATTTCGGCGGGGGGCCTGCAGTATTTT. Full variable domain (rest looked up from reference TRBV19 and TRBJ2-3): DGGITQSPKYLFRKEGQNVTLSCEQNLNHDAMYWYRQDPGQGLRLIYYSQIVNDFQKGDIAEGYSVSREKKESFPLTVTSAQKNPTAFYLCASSISAGGLQYFGPGTRLTVL.

The chain joins TRBV12-3 or TRBV12-4 to TRBJ2-2; D might be TRBD1 (5 bases). The CDR3 is made up of 13 amino acids. Trimming took 6 bases from V and 7 from J, leaving 12 bases between them. The CDR3 region has the DNA TGTGCCAGCAGCCAGGGCCTCAACGGGGAGCTGTTTTTT. Protein sequence: CASSQGLNGELFF.

The gene calls are TRBV12-3 or TRBV12-4 and TRBJ1-1; a weak D match, TRBD1 (5 bases). CDR3 length: 13 residues. Trimming removed 5 bases from V and 4 bases from J, with 11 bases in between. CDR3 protein: CASSQQVSTEAFF. The CDR3 coding sequence is TGTGCCAGCAGTCAACAGGTATCCACTGAAGCTTTCTTT.

J is TRBJ1-1 and V is TRBV27; 7 bases fit TRBD1. The CDR3 sequence is 13 residues long. Germline V gene lookup returns CDR1 MNHEY and CDR2 SMNVEV (reference sequence). V dropped 6 bases and J dropped 4; count of bases not matched to a gene: 5. CDR3 DNA sequence: TGTGCCAGCAGACCCGGACAGGTCACTGAAGCTTTCTTT. It specifies CASRPGQVTEAFF.

J is TRBJ1-2 and V is TRBV3-1 (or the pseudogene TRBV3-2); 10 positions agree with TRBD1. The germline gives CDR1 LGHDT, CDR2 YNNKEL (reference sequence). J lost 5 bases, V lost 4 bases, and 1 base had no gene match. The CDR3 totals 13 residues. For the CDR3, the DNA is TGTGCCAGCAGCCGGGACAGGGGATATGGCTACACCTTC. Protein product: CASSRDRGYGYTF.

The V gene is TRBV10-3, the J gene TRBJ1-5; no clear D. The germline V gene has CDR1 ENHRY and CDR2 SYGVKD. The V end was cut by 0 bases, the J end by 9 bases, with 15 bases between. The CDR3 runs 15 residues. The CDR3 protein is CAISESKSTPGPQHF. CDR3 in DNA: TGTGCCATCAGTGAGTCCAAGAGCACCCCAGGGCCCCAGCATTTT.

The rearrangement uses TRBV5-6 and TRBJ2-5; no firm D call. This CDR3 spans 14 amino acids. Germline assignment: CDR1 SGHDT and CDR2 YYEEEE. V was cut by 2 bases and J by 2 bases, with 10 bases left in between. CDR3 region: CASSLLGPQETQYF. The CDR3 DNA follows: TGTGCCAGCAGCTTATTAGGGCCGCAAGAGACCCAGTACTTC.

The chain joins TRBV6-1 to TRBJ1-5; tentative D call: TRBD1 (6 bases). V was trimmed by 3 bases and J by 9 bases, leaving 18 bases between them. Per the germline V gene, CDR1 is MNHNS and CDR2 is SASEGT. CDR3 size: 15 residues. The CDR3 DNA reads TGTGCCAGCAGTGAGACAGGTCTCAATCAGCGGCCCCAGCATTTT. It is translated as CASSETGLNQRPQHF.

This clone appeared once. The chain combines TRBV2 with TRBJ2-5, with D perhaps matching TRBD1 (6 bases). CDR3 length: 15 amino acids. In germline, CDR1 is SNHLY, CDR2 FYNNEI. V lost 6 bases and J 5 bases, leaving 19 bases between the germline ends. The CDR3 protein is CASRGGSQSGETQYF. The CDR3 DNA is TGTGCCAGCAGAGGGGGAAGTCAGTCGGGGGAGACCCAGTACTTC.

The V gene is TRBV5-1, the J gene TRBJ1-2, with TRBD1 matching 11 bases. V was pared by 3 bases and J by 2 bases, with 9 bases of the junction left unmatched. The CDR3 totals 17 residues. Looked up from germline, CDR1 is SGHRS and CDR2 is YFSETQ. The CDR3 protein is CASSSGTGGTVNYGYTF. The CDR3 DNA is TGCGCCAGCAGCTCCGGGACAGGGGGTACCGTGAACTATGGCTACACCTTC.

The genes are TRBV19 and TRBJ1-1; TRBD1 matches at 8 bases. J was trimmed by 1 base and V by 5 bases; bases with no gene match: 3. The CDR3 contains 14 residues. CDR1 and CDR2 from the germline V gene are LNHDA and SQIVND (reference sequence). The CDR3 coding sequence is TGTGCCAGTAGTTTGACAGGGGCGAACACTGAAGCTTTCTTT. Protein product: CASSLTGANTEAFF.

The chain has TRBV2 and TRBJ1-3; no reliable D call. This CDR3 has 15 amino acids. V was cut by 1 base and J by 0 bases, with 7 bases left in between. Germline lookup yields CDR1 SNHLY and CDR2 FYNNEI. CDR3 loop: CASSEVRNSGNTIYF. CDR3 nucleotides: TGTGCCAGCAGTGAAGTCAGAAACTCTGGAAACACCATATATTTT. The full variable domain, completed using reference TRBV2 and TRBJ1-3, is EPEVTQTPSHQVTQMGQEVILRCVPISNHLYFYWYRQILGQKVEFLVSFYNNEISEKSEIFDDQFSVERPDGSNFTLKIRSTKLEDSAMYFCASSEVRNSGNTIYFGEGSWLTVV.

This clone was found once. The chain combines TRBV3-1 (or the pseudogene TRBV3-2) with TRBJ1-1; D call uncertain. CDR3 length: 17 amino acids. V was clipped by 3 bases and J by 3 bases, with 20 bases between them. The germline V gene encodes CDR1 LGHDT and CDR2 YNNKEL (reference sequence). The CDR3 sequence: CASSHWRNRGCHTEAFF. The CDR3 DNA sequence: TGTGCCAGCAGCCATTGGAGGAATCGGGGTTGTCACACTGAAGCTTTCTTT.

V is TRBV3-1 (or the pseudogene TRBV3-2) and J is TRBJ2-7; D call uncertain. In germline, CDR1 is LGHDT, CDR2 YNNKEL (reference sequence). The V gene lost 1 base and the J gene lost 1 base, with 23 bases spanning the gap. CDR3 length: 19 amino acids. CDR3 in amino acids: CASSQAHDQPPICSYEQYF. The CDR3 nucleotides read TGTGCCAGCAGCCAAGCACACGACCAGCCCCCAATTTGTTCCTACGAGCAGTACTTC.

V gene TRBV14 combines with J gene TRBJ2-1, with 8 bases that match TRBD2. Germline V gene data show CDR1 as SGHDN and CDR2 as FVKESK. V shed 7 bases, J shed 7 bases, and the junction held 12 bases outside the gene matches. The CDR3 loop spans 15 amino acids. The CDR3 is CASNSGRGGRNEQFF. CDR3 sequence (DNA): TGTGCCAGCAACTCTGGACGCGGGGGGAGGAATGAGCAGTTCTTC.

The CDR3 sequence: CASSQDTGLASGATDTQYF. The CDR3 DNA reads as TGCGCCAGCAGCCAAGATACGGGTCTGGCTAGCGGGGCCACAGATACGCAGTATTTT. V usage is TRBV4-3 and J usage is TRBJ2-3, with 9 nucleotides matching TRBD2. The ends lost 0 bases at V and 2 bases at J; junction bases unmatched: 12. Germline V lookup: CDR1 LGHNA, CDR2 YSLEER. This CDR3 spans 19 amino acids.

The V gene is TRBV3-1 (or the pseudogene TRBV3-2), the J gene TRBJ2-2; unclear D gene. Trimming stripped 3 bases from V and 6 bases from J, with 2 bases between. This CDR3 contains 11 residues. Germline V gene data show CDR1 as LGHDT and CDR2 as YNNKEL (reference sequence). CDR3: CASSHSGELFF. The CDR3 DNA follows: TGTGCCAGCAGCCACTCCGGGGAGCTGTTTTTT.

This clone came up once. The chain employs TRBV9 and TRBJ2-7; no clear D gene. Trimming removed 0 bases at V and 0 bases at J, with 10 bases between. CDR3 length equals 15 residues. The germline gives CDR1 SGDLS, CDR2 YYNGEE. The CDR3 here is CASSVGQHPSYEQYF. In DNA form, the CDR3 reads TGTGCCAGCAGCGTAGGCCAGCACCCCTCCTACGAGCAGTACTTC.

The chain's CDR3 is CATGTGGLGTEAFF. The CDR3 DNA is TGTGCCACAGGGACAGGGGGCCTTGGTACTGAAGCTTTCTTT. V usage is TRBV19 and J usage is TRBJ1-1, with TRBD1 matching 12 bases. Germline CDR1 is LNHDA and CDR2 is SQIVND (reference sequence). The junction had 8 bases not matched to a gene; V was cut back by 10 bases and J by 5 bases. The CDR3 spans 14 residues.

This chain connects TRBV4-2 to TRBJ1-2, with D uncertain. The CDR3 is 15 residues long. Trimming left V 0 bases short and J 0 bases short, with 8 bases between. Germline V CDR1 and CDR2: LGHNA, YNFKEQ. DNA of the CDR3: TGTGCCAGCAGCCAAGATCTTGGGACTAACTATGGCTACACCTTC. Translating gives CASSQDLGTNYGYTF.

V gene TRBV14 combines with J gene TRBJ2-3; 7 nucleotides agree with TRBD1. The V gene end was trimmed by 0 bases and the J gene end by 2 bases; junction bases not matched to a gene: 8. This CDR3 spans 17 amino acids. CDR1 and CDR2 (germline): SGHDN, FVKESK. The chain's CDR3 is CASSQDRGQNPTDTQYF. The CDR3 region has the DNA TGTGCCAGCAGCCAAGATAGGGGACAGAATCCCACAGATACGCAGTATTTT.

The chain combines TRBV27 with TRBJ2-3, with 8 bases lining up with TRBD2. Per the germline V gene, CDR1 is MNHEY and CDR2 is SMNVEV (reference sequence). The CDR3 runs to 14 residues. Germline trimming cut 11 bases from V and 5 bases from J; bases unmatched to any gene: 12. The CDR3 reads CAVLGRGAGDTQYF. As DNA, the CDR3 is TGTGCCGTCCTCGGGCGGGGGGCTGGAGATACGCAGTATTTT.